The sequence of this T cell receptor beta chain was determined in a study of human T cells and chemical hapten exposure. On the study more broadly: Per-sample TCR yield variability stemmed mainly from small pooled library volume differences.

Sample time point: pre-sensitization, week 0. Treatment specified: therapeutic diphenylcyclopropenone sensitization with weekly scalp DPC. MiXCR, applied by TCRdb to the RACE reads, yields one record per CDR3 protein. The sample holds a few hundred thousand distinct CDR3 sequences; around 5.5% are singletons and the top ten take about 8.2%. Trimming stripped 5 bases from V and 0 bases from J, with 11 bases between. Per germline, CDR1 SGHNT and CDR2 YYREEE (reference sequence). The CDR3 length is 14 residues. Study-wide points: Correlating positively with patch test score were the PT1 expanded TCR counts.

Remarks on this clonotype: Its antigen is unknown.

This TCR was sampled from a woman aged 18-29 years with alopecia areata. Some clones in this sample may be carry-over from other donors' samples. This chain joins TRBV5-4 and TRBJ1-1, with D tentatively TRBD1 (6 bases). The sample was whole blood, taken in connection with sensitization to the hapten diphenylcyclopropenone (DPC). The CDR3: CASRGQGLNTEAFF. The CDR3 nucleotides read TGTGCCAGCAGAGGTCAGGGGTTGAACACTGAAGCTTTCTTT.